Listed below are T cell receptor beta chains from one sample, sequenced in a study of cytomegalovirus exposure and HLA in healthy donors. The data were produced by immunoSEQ multiplex PCR, yet TCRdb's version contains in-frame clones alone and is incomplete. The sample comprises under 150,000 clones, over 60% of which are singletons, and approximately 2% rests with the top ten. The material sequenced was PBMCs. The source of these receptors is a man aged 35 to 55 in good health and CMV-seronegative. The CDR3 runs from the conserved cysteine through the conserved F or W. The D gene is left open where the match is weak. Some rows have no size entry. The others give once, few or many, or a class for an expanded clone.

J | size | V | D | CDR3 | DNA
TRBJ2-7 | . | TRBV6-1 | TRBD2 | CASSEAGGKQYF | TGTGCCAGCAGTGAAGCGGGGGGGAAGCAGTACTTC
TRBJ2-7 | few | TRBV4-3 | TRBD1 | CASSQGQGVTYEQYF | TGCGCCAGCAGCCAAGGTCAGGGGGTAACCTACGAGCAGTACTTC
TRBJ2-2 | . | TRBV6-1 | . | CASSKGEFSGELFF | TGTGCCAGCAGTAAAGGGGAGTTCTCCGGGGAGCTGTTTTTT
TRBJ1-5 | . | TRBV4-3 | . | CASSQELGGQPQHF | TGCGCCAGCAGCCAAGAGTTGGGGGGTCAGCCCCAGCATTTT
TRBJ1-3 | . | TRBV5-1 | . | CASSLSGYGNTIYF | TGCGCCAGCAGCCTCTCGGGATATGGAAACACCATATATTTT
TRBJ2-6 | few | TRBV25-1 | . | CASTDTETGANVLPF | TGTGCCAGCACTGATACAGAGACTGGGGCCAACGTCCTGCCTTTC
TRBJ2-3 | . | TRBV13 | . | CASSGRQGTGLITDTQYF | TGTGCCAGCAGCGGGAGACAGGGGACGGGACTAATCACAGATACGCAGTATTTT
TRBJ2-3 | once | TRBV29-1 | . | CSVSLSGADTQYF | TGCAGCGTTAGCCTCTCCGGGGCAGATACGCAGTATTTT
TRBJ2-6 | . | TRBV4-1 | . | CASSPEVAQPAANVLTF | TGCGCCAGCAGCCCTGAGGTAGCTCAACCCGCGGCCAACGTCCTGACTTTC
TRBJ1-4 | . | TRBV4-2 | . | CASSQYHRETNEKLFF | TGTGCCAGCAGCCAATATCACCGGGAAACTAATGAAAAACTGTTTTTT
TRBJ1-1 | . | TRBV11-2 | TRBD1 | CASSLRQGRPKGTEAFF | TGTGCCAGCAGCCTGAGACAGGGTAGGCCTAAAGGCACTGAAGCTTTCTTT
TRBJ1-3 | few | TRBV11-2 | TRBD1 | CASSSWTGSGNTIYF | TGTGCCAGCAGCTCTTGGACAGGATCTGGAAACACCATATATTTT
TRBJ1-2 | . | TRBV9 | . | CASSVEGQGTYGYTF | TGTGCCAGCAGCGTAGAGGGGCAGGGGACCTATGGCTACACCTTC
TRBJ2-7 | . | TRBV4-1 | TRBD1 | CASSQTRDRVFHEQYF | TGCGCCAGCAGCCAAACCCGGGACAGGGTTTTCCACGAGCAGTACTTC
TRBJ2-2 | few | TRBV5-6 | TRBD2 | CASSGGVTLYTGELFF | TGTGCCAGCAGCGGGGGGGTTACACTTTACACCGGGGAGCTGTTTTTT
TRBJ2-5 | . | TRBV7-2 | . | CASSFSGGQETQYF | TGTGCCAGCAGCTTTTCCGGGGGTCAAGAGACCCAGTACTTC
TRBJ2-3 | few | TRBV5-1 | . | CASRGVADTDTQYF | TGCGCCAGCAGGGGAGTGGCAGACACAGATACGCAGTATTTT
TRBJ1-2 | . | TRBV19 | TRBD1 | CASSIDREVYGYTF | TGTGCCAGTAGTATCGACAGGGAGGTCTATGGCTACACCTTC
TRBJ2-7 | . | TRBV5-1 | TRBD1 | CASSVSGTGISEQYF | TGCGCCAGCAGCGTCTCCGGGACAGGGATTTCGGAGCAGTACTTC
TRBJ2-2 | . | TRBV12-5 | TRBD2 | CASGLVRLAGNLTGELFF | TGTGCTAGTGGTTTGGTTCGACTAGCGGGGAACCTCACCGGGGAGCTGTTTTTT
TRBJ2-7 | few | TRBV4-1 | TRBD1 | CASSTTGGSGEQYF | TGCGCCAGCAGCACGACAGGGGGATCGGGCGAGCAGTACTTC
TRBJ2-3 | . | TRBV4-2 | TRBD2 | CASSPTSGGADTQYF | TGTGCCAGCAGCCCAACTAGCGGGGGGGCAGATACGCAGTATTTT
TRBJ2-1 | . | TRBV5-1 | . | CASSPEPGYEQFF | TGCGCCAGCAGCCCCGAACCAGGATATGAGCAGTTCTTC
TRBJ1-6 | few | TRBV27 | TRBD1 | CASRSGGTANSPLHF | TGTGCCAGCAGATCTGGGGGGACAGCCAATTCACCCCTCCACTTT
TRBJ1-5 | few | TRBV2 | TRBD1 | CASSEGGTGVLGNQPQHF | TGTGCCAGCAGTGAAGGCGGGACAGGGGTCCTAGGGAATCAGCCCCAGCATTTT
TRBJ2-7 | . | TRBV29-1 | TRBD2 | CSVVSSGRTYEQYF | TGCAGCGTTGTGAGTAGCGGGAGGACCTACGAACAGTACTTC
TRBJ2-3 | . | TRBV19 | . | CASRRGGGTQYF | TGTGCCAGTAGACGTGGGGGCGGTACGCAGTATTTT
TRBJ1-6 | few | TRBV7-3 | . | CASSLLGSSYNSPLHF | TGTGCCAGCAGCTTACTCGGTAGCTCCTATAATTCACCCCTCCACTTT
TRBJ2-3 | . | TRBV5-4 | . | CASSLEPTDTQYF | TGTGCCAGCAGCTTGGAGCCTACAGATACGCAGTATTTT
TRBJ1-4 | . | TRBV10-2 | . | CASKDSLDNEKLFF | TGCGCCAGCAAGGACAGCCTAGATAATGAAAAACTGTTTTTT
TRBJ1-5 | once | TRBV12-5 | . | CASGLVLRGLLNQPQHF | TGTGCTAGTGGTTTGGTACTAAGGGGCCTACTTAATCAGCCCCAGCATTTT
TRBJ1-2 | . | TRBV9 | . | CASSVASQNYGYTF | TGTGCCAGCAGCGTAGCCAGTCAAAACTATGGCTACACCTTC
TRBJ2-7 | . | TRBV7-9 | TRBD1 | CASSFRTGGHEQYF | TGTGCCAGCAGCTTCCGGACAGGGGGCCACGAGCAGTACTTC
TRBJ2-1 | . | TRBV18 | TRBD1 | CASSQDSPLGQGRLFNEQFF | TGTGCCAGCTCACAAGACTCACCATTAGGACAGGGCCGCCTCTTCAATGAGCAGTTCTTC
TRBJ2-1 | once | TRBV9 | TRBD2 | CASSVTGTSAYNEQFF | TGTGCCAGCAGCGTTACCGGGACTAGTGCGTACAATGAGCAGTTCTTC
TRBJ1-1 | . | TRBV28 | TRBD1 | CATVEGAANTEAFF | TGTGCCACCGTAGAGGGGGCCGCGAACACTGAAGCTTTCTTT
TRBJ2-5 | . | TRBV21-1 | . | CASSTMARESRETQYF | TGTGCCAGCAGCACCATGGCGCGGGAGAGTCGGGAGACCCAGTACTTC
TRBJ2-3 | few | TRBV6-5 | TRBD2 | CASRGLAGATDTQYF | TGTGCCAGCAGGGGACTAGCGGGCGCCACAGATACGCAGTATTTT
TRBJ1-1 | few | TRBV4-1 | . | CASRDMNTEAFF | TGCGCCAGTAGGGACATGAACACTGAAGCTTTCTTT
TRBJ1-1 | . | TRBV7-4 | TRBD1 | CASSLEEGTGVVTEAFF | TGTGCCAGCAGCTTAGAAGAAGGGACAGGGGTAGTCACTGAAGCTTTCTTT
TRBJ1-1 | . | TRBV30 | TRBD1 | CAWSSPGQKAFF | TGTGCCTGGAGTAGCCCGGGACAGAAAGCTTTCTTT
TRBJ1-1 | . | TRBV25-1 | . | CASSPGMKTEAFF | TGTGCCAGCAGTCCAGGTATGAAAACTGAAGCTTTCTTT
TRBJ1-5 | . | TRBV7-9 | TRBD1 | CASSRGGTGDQPQHF | TGTGCCAGCAGCCGAGGTGGGACAGGTGATCAGCCCCAGCATTTT
TRBJ2-1 | . | TRBV9 | TRBD2 | CASSVGWGLVSGEQFF | TGTGCCAGCAGCGTAGGTTGGGGACTAGTCTCGGGTGAGCAGTTCTTC
TRBJ2-7 | . | TRBV7-9 | . | CASSPTGYEQYF | TGTGCCAGCAGCCCAACAGGGTACGAGCAGTACTTC
TRBJ1-4 | . | TRBV30 | . | CAWSRGREKLFF | TGTGCCTGGAGCAGGGGCAGGGAAAAACTGTTTTTT
TRBJ2-3 | once | TRBV10-2 | . | CATSSSTDTQYF | TGCGCCACGTCGAGTAGCACAGATACGCAGTATTTT